This passage covers 2 T cell receptor beta chains from one sample sequenced in a study of cytomegalovirus exposure and HLA in healthy donors listed by TCRdb under 2017. The library was built by means of the immunoSEQ multiplex PCR assay. The multiplex PCR relied on a mix of 60 forward primers for TCR Vbeta segments and 13 reverse primers for TCR Jbeta segments. This immuneACCESS table, as held by TCRdb, lists in-frame sequences with V and J called but not all clones. Of the missing ones, under half trace to an unresolved V gene in checked studies; the others have no known cause. For this sample the table gives 150,000 to 160,000 clones, of which more than 75% were detected only once. Of the sample, roughly 13% falls within the top ten clones. Sequencing was performed on PBMCs. The receptor set was obtained from a man aged 25 to 45 in good health and CMV-seropositive.

The rearrangement joins TRBV5-1 to TRBJ2-3; 7 positions match TRBD2. Per germline, CDR1 SGHRS and CDR2 YFSETQ. The V and J ends lost 0 bases and 7 bases, in that order; junction bases with no gene match: 5. The CDR3 extends over 14 amino acids. The CDR3 nucleotides are TGCGCCAGCAGCTTGGATTCTAGCGGCTATACGCAGTATTTT. This sequence encodes CASSLDSSGYTQYF.

The chain combines TRBV5-1 with TRBJ2-7; D is possibly TRBD2 (5 bases). Deletions cut 4 bases from V and 0 bases from J, with 11 bases between. Germline CDR1 is SGHRS and CDR2 is YFSETQ. The CDR3 has 14 residues. The CDR3 sequence is CASSGERGSYEQYF. Written as DNA, the CDR3 is TGCGCCAGCAGCGGGGAGAGAGGCTCCTACGAGCAGTACTTC. Drawing the rest from reference TRBV5-1 and TRBJ2-7, the complete variable domain is KAGVTQTPRYLIKTRGQQVTLSCSPISGHRSVSWYQQTPGQGLQFLFEYFSETQRNKGNFPGRFSGRQFSNSRSEMNVSTLELGDSALYLCASSGERGSYEQYFGPGTRLTVT.